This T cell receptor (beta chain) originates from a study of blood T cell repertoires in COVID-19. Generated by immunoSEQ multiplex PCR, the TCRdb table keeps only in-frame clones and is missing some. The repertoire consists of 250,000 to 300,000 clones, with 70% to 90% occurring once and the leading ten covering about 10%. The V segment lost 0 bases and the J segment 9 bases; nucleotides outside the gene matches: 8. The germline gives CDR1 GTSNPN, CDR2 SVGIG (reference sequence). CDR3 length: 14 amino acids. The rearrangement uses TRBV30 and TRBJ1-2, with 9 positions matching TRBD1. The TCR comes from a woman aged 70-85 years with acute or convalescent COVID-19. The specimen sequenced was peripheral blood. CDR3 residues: CAWSVGDRATSYTF. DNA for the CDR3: TGTGCCTGGAGTGTAGGGGACAGGGCGACGAGCTACACCTTC.